The table lists the clone carrying this TCR beta chain with a count of one. The antigen remains undetermined. CDR1 and CDR2 (germline): MNHEY, SVGAGI. The V and J ends lost 2 bases and 6 bases respectively, with 15 bases between them. This CDR3 contains 15 residues. This specimen belongs to a study of Ad26.COV2.S vaccination and SARS-CoV-2 variants. Overall study: Ad26.COV2.S given intramuscularly, once or twice 56 days apart. Study-wide findings and caveats: The TCR-based breadth and depth measures might underestimate overall T cell responses. Substantial breadth was reported for post-vaccination spike-specific CD8+ and CD4+ T cells.

This table comes from immunoSEQ multiplex PCR, and its TCRdb copy is limited to in-frame clones, with some not included. The repertoire holds some 390,000 clones, with about 89% as singletons. Treatment of the sample: some 20 received Ad26.COV2.S at low or high dose, single or two shots; 5 received placebo; per-sample allocation not given. The samples date from day 63 after the first vaccine or placebo injection. The rearrangement uses TRBV6-5 and TRBJ2-3; the D gene is possibly TRBD2 (6 bases). The clonotype comes from a person aged 18-60 years who received the Ad26.COV2.S COVID-19 vaccine or a placebo. The source material was peripheral blood, sampled in a trial of Ad26.COV2.S vaccine versus placebo. The CDR3 loop is CASSYREWGSDTQYF. The CDR3 nucleotides are TGTGCCAGCAGTTACCGGGAGTGGGGATCGGATACGCAGTATTTT.